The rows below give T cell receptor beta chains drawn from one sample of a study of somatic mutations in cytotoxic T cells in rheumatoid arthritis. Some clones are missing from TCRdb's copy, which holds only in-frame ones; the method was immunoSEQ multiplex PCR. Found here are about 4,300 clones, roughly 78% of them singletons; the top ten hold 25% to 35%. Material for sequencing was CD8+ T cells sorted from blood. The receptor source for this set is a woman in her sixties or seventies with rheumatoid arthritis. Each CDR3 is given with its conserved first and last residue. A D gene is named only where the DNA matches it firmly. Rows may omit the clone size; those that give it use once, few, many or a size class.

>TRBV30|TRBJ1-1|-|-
CAWSFAPGSGGIMNTEAFF
TGTGCCTGGAGTTTTGCACCGGGTTCCGGGGGGATCATGAACACTGAAGCTTTCTTT
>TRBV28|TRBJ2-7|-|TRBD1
CASSLRGQGFHEQYF
TGTGCCAGCAGTTTAAGAGGACAGGGTTTCCACGAGCAGTACTTC
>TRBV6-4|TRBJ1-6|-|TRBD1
CASGMTGTNSPLHF
TGTGCCAGCGGGATGACAGGGACTAATTCACCCCTCCACTTT
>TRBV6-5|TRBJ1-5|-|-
CASSYSATGNNQPQHF
TGTGCCAGCAGTTACTCGGCGACAGGTAACAATCAGCCCCAGCATTTT
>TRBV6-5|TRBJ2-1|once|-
CASSSSTGAYNEQFF
-
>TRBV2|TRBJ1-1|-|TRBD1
CASSETGGAFF
TGTGCCAGCAGTGAGACAGGGGGAGCTTTCTTT
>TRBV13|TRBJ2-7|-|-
CASSLANNYEQYF
TGTGCCAGCAGCTTAGCCAACAACTACGAGCAGTACTTC
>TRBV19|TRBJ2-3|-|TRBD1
CASSIEPGTASTDTQYF
TGTGCCAGTAGTATAGAGCCCGGGACAGCTAGCACAGATACGCAGTATTTT
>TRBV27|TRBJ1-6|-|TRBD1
CASSFPGQGSDSPLHF
TGTGCCAGCAGTTTTCCGGGACAGGGATCCGACTCACCCCTCCACTTT
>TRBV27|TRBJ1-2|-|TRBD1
CASSLSQQGNYGYTF
TGTGCCAGCAGTTTATCCCAACAGGGGAACTATGGCTACACCTTC
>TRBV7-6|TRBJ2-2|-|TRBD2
CASSGWTSGANTGELFF
TGTGCCAGCAGCGGGTGGACTAGCGGGGCGAACACCGGGGAGCTGTTTTTT
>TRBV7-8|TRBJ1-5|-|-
CASSSQAWAEAQHF
TGTGCCAGCAGCTCCCAGGCGTGGGCTGAAGCCCAGCATTTT
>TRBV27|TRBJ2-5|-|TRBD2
CASSRNGGSGETQYF
TGTGCCAGCAGCAGGAACGGGGGGTCAGGAGAGACCCAGTACTTC
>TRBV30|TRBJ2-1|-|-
CAWNLFGGVGNEQFF
TGTGCCTGGAATCTTTTCGGCGGGGTGGGCAATGAGCAGTTCTTC
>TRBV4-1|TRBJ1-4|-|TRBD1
CASRRIGQGRRRDEKLFF
TGCGCCAGCAGACGCATTGGACAGGGAAGACGCCGAGATGAAAAACTGTTTTTT
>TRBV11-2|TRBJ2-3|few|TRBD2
CASSLDPAGTDTQYF
TGTGCCAGCAGCTTAGATCCAGCGGGGACAGATACGCAGTATTTT
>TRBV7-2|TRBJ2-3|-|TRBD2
CASSLQVGGGADTQYF
TGTGCCAGCAGCTTACAAGTGGGGGGAGGGGCAGATACGCAGTATTTT
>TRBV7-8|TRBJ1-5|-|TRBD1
CASSLEVRGPNQPQHF
TGTGCCAGCAGCTTAGAGGTCAGGGGGCCCAATCAGCCCCAGCATTTT
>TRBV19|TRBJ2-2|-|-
CASSIVLGGELFF
TGTGCCAGTAGTATAGTACTAGGAGGGGAGCTGTTTTTT
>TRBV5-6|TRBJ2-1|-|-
CASSGRWSSYNEQFF
TGTGCCAGCAGCGGGAGGTGGAGCTCCTACAATGAGCAGTTCTTC
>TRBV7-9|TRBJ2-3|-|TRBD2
CASSPGSSGGFTQYF
TGTGCCAGCAGCCCCGGGTCTAGCGGGGGGTTTACGCAGTATTTT
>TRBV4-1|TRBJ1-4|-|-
CASSHPRANPNEKLFF
TGCGCCAGCAGCCACCCTCGAGCGAACCCTAATGAAAAACTGTTTTTT
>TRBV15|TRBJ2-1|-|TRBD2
CATSTLGVSGGPLEQFF
TGTGCCACCAGCACCCTAGGGGTTAGCGGGGGGCCGCTTGAGCAGTTCTTC
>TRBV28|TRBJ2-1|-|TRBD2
CASSPRLANEQFF
TGTGCCAGCAGCCCACGACTAGCCAATGAGCAGTTCTTC
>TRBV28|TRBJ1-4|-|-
CASSLVAVPNEKLFF
TGTGCCAGCAGTTTAGTTGCAGTCCCTAATGAAAAACTGTTTTTT
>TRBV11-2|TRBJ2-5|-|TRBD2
CASSHGLAGGGTQYF
TGTGCCAGCAGCCACGGACTAGCGGGGGGCGGGACCCAGTACTTC
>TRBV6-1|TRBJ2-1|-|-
CASSENGDSRYNEQFF
TGTGCCAGCAGTGAAAACGGAGACAGCCGCTACAATGAGCAGTTCTTC
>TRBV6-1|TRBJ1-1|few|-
CASSEGVGGYTEAFF
TGTGCCAGCAGTGAAGGCGTTGGAGGTTACACTGAAGCTTTCTTT
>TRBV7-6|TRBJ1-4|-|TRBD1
CASSPGTGANEKLFF
TGTGCCAGCAGCCCCGGGACAGGGGCAAATGAAAAACTGTTTTTT
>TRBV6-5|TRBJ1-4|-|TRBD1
CASSFSSGGSEKLFF
TGTGCCAGCAGTTTCTCCTCAGGGGGGAGTGAAAAACTGTTTTTT
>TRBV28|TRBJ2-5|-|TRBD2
CASTKLAGEQETQYF
TGTGCCAGCACCAAACTAGCGGGGGAGCAAGAGACCCAGTACTTC
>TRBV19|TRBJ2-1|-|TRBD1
CASSTAVGTGDNEQFF
TGTGCCAGTAGTACCGCTGTAGGGACAGGGGACAATGAGCAGTTCTTC
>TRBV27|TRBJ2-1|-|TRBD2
CASEGRGNEQFF
TGTGCCAGCGAAGGGCGGGGGAATGAGCAGTTCTTC
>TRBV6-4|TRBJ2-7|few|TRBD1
CASSDPGTGGSPSYEQYF
TGTGCCAGCAGTGACCCAGGGACAGGGGGCTCTCCTTCCTACGAGCAGTACTTC
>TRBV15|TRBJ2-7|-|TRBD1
CATSRDWTGATYEQYF
TGTGCCACCAGCAGAGATTGGACAGGGGCCACCTACGAGCAGTACTTC
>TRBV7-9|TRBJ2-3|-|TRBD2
CASSLSTSGDSDTQYF
TGTGCCAGCAGCTTAAGTACTAGCGGGGATTCAGATACGCAGTATTTT
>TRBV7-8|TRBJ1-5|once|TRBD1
CASSLDRVQGEGQPQHF
TGTGCCAGCAGCTTAGATCGTGTACAGGGGGAGGGGCAGCCCCAGCATTTT
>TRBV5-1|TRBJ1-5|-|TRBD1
CASSRRGTGGNQPQHF
TGCGCCAGCAGCCGGCGAGGGACAGGAGGTAATCAGCCCCAGCATTTT
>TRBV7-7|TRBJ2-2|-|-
CASSLASAGELFF
TGTGCTAGCAGCTTAGCCTCTGCCGGGGAGCTGTTTTTT
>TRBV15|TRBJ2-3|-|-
CATSRGGASGTDTQYF
TGTGCCACCAGCAGAGGAGGAGCCTCCGGCACAGATACGCAGTATTTT
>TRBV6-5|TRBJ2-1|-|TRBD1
CASSYPPGQGNEQFF
TGTGCCAGCAGTTACCCCCCGGGACAGGGTAATGAGCAGTTCTTC
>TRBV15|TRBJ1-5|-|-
CATSRDWRGTFVNNQPQHF
TGTGCCACCAGCAGAGATTGGAGGGGTACATTTGTAAACAATCAGCCCCAGCATTTT
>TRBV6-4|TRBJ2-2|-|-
CASSGPGVGTGELFF
TGTGCCAGCAGTGGCCCAGGGGTGGGCACCGGGGAGCTGTTTTTT
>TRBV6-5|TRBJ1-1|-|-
CASSRLDGGTEAFF
TGTGCCAGCAGCCGCCTCGACGGGGGGACTGAAGCTTTCTTT
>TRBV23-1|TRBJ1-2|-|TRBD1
CASSQEQGRLKRPYGYTF
TGCGCCAGCAGTCAGGAACAGGGGAGGCTCAAGCGCCCCTATGGCTACACCTTC
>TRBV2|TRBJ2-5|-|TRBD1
CASSEGTVETQYF
TGTGCCAGCAGCGAAGGGACAGTCGAGACCCAGTACTTC
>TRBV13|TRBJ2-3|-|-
CASSSTPSGGDLNTDTQYF
TGTGCCAGCAGCTCAACCCCCTCCGGGGGAGACCTTAACACAGATACGCAGTATTTT
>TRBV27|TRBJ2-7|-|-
CASSLRQSYEQYF
TGTGCCAGCAGTTTAAGACAGAGCTACGAGCAGTACTTC